Detailed here is one T cell receptor (beta chain). This sample was taken from a study of blood T cell repertoires in COVID-19. This CDR3 is built from 15 residues. V was cut by 6 bases and J by 4 bases, with 17 bases left in between. The germline CDR1 and CDR2 sequences are MNHEY and SVGAGI. Authors' methods: Amplification of reference gene primers provided the estimated nucleated cell counts. Assay used: immunoSEQ multiplex PCR; TCRdb lists only in-frame clones, some missing. That table gives V, J and clone size, and the DNA gave D and trimming. Of 150,000 to 200,000 clones listed, around four fifths are singletons.

The TCR originated in a man aged 55-75 years with COVID-19, enrolled during active disease. This chain connects TRBV6-5 to TRBJ2-3; a weak D match, TRBD2 (7 bases). The sample consisted of peripheral blood. CDR3 coding DNA: TGTGCCAGCAGGGCGGGGGCGTTGGGGCCAGATACGCAGTATTTT. It is translated as CASRAGALGPDTQYF.